The entry below describes one TCR beta chain. Its specificity is unknown. A read error is likely, as this CDR3 ends without the conserved phenylalanine or tryptophan. Both TRBC1 and TRBC2 were covered by a beta constant-region primer of two equimolar oligonucleotides. Four rounds of PCR amplified the ligated cDNA using nested alpha and beta constant-region primers plus SP2. A 12-nucleotide UMI and the SP2 primer were added to the cDNA 3' end by oligonucleotide ligation. TCRdb reprocessed the UMI-ligation and nested PCR reads with MiXCR, giving one entry per CDR3 protein. The top ten hold around 0.92% of the sample, which has 100,000 to 150,000 distinct CDR3 sequences, roughly 32% seen once. Germline values: CDR1 SSHAT, CDR2 FNYEAQ (reference sequence). CDR3 length equals 14 residues. The data were taken from a study of naive and memory T cell subsets. General study findings and limits: Diversity fell and Gini index rose from naive through CM, EM, EMRA.

Alpha and beta libraries were amplified separately from the second PCR onward. Sequenced: central memory CD4+ T cells from blood. This TCR derives from a human donor in good health. The chain joins TRBV7-7 to TRBJ2-5, with D tentatively TRBD1 (6 bases). The CDR3 sequence: CASSTGTQAETQYS. The CDR3 nucleotides read TGTGCTAGCAGTACCGGGACACAGGCGGAGACCCAGTACTCC.